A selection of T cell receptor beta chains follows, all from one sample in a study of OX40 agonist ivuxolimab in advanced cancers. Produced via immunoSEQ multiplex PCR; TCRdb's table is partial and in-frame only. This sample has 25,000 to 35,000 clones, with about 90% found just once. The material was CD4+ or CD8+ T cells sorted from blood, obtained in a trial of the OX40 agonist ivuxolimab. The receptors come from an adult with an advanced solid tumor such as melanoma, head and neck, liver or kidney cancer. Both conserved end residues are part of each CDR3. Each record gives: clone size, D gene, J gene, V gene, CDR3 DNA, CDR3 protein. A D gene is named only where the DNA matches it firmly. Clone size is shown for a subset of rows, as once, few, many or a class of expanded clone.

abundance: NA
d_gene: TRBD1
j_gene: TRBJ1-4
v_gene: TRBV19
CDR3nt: TGTGCCAGTAGTATTTGGGGACAGGGGTCCGAAAAACTGTTTTTT
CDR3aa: CASSIWGQGSEKLFF

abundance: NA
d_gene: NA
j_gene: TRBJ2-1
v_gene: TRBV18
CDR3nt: TGTGCCAGCTCACCTTCAAGGCAGGGCAATGAGCAGTTCTTC
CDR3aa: CASSPSRQGNEQFF

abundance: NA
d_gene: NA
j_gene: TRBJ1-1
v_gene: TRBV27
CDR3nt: TGTGCCAGCAGTTTAATGGGGCTGAACACTGAAGCTTTCTTT
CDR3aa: CASSLMGLNTEAFF

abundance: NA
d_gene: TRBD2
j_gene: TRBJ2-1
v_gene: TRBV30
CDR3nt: TGTGCCTGGAGTGTACCCGGCGGGAGCTCCTACAATGAGCAGTTCTTC
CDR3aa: CAWSVPGGSSYNEQFF

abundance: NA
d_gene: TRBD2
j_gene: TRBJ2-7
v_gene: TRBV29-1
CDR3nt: TGCAGCGTTGAAGATCAGGGACTAGTATCCTACGAGCAGTACTTC
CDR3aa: CSVEDQGLVSYEQYF

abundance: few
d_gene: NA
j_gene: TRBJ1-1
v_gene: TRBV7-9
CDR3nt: TGTGCCAGCAGCTTAGTGTCGGACATCAAAGCTTTCTTT
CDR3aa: CASSLVSDIKAFF

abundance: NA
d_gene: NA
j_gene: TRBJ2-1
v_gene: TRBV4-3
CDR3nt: TGCGCCAGCAGCCAAGATCGAGTGGCATACAATGAGCAGTTCTTC
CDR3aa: CASSQDRVAYNEQFF

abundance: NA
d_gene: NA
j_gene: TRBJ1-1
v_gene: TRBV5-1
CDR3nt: TGCGCCAGCAGCTTGACAGGGAACACTGAAGCTTTCTTT
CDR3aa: CASSLTGNTEAFF

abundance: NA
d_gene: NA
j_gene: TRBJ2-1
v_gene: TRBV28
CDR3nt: TGTGCCAGCAGTGACCCCCTGGGGGTAGGCTCCTACAATGAGCAGTTCTTC
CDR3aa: CASSDPLGVGSYNEQFF

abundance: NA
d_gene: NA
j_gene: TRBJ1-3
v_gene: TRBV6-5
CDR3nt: TGTGCCAGCAGCCCGGGGGGAAACACCATATATTTT
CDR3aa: CASSPGGNTIYF

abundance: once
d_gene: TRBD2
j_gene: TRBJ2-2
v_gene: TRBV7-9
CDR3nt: TGTGCCAGCAGTCGTGGGCTAGCGGACGTTACCGGGGAGCTGTTTTTT
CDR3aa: CASSRGLADVTGELFF

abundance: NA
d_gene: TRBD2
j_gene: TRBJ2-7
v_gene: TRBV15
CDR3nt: TGTGCCACCAGCGAAGGGACTAGGAGGGGATACGAGCAGTACTTC
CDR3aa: CATSEGTRRGYEQYF

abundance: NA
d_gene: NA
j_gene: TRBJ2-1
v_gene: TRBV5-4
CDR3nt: TGTGCCAGCAGCTTGAGTTCGGGGAATGAGCAGTTCTTC
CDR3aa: CASSLSSGNEQFF

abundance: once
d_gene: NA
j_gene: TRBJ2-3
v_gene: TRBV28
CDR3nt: TGTGCCAGCAGTTTCAGGACAGCCGGCACAGATACGCAGTATTTT
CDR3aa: CASSFRTAGTDTQYF

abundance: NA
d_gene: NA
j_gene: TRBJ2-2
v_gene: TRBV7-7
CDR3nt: TGTGCCAGCAGCTTGGGGGTGACAGCTTCAATTACCGGGGAGCTGTTTTTT
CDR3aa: CASSLGVTASITGELFF

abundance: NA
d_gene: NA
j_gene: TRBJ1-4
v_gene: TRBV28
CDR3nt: TGTGCCAGCAGTTATTCAGTGGTAGGGGAAAAACTGTTTTTT
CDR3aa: CASSYSVVGEKLFF

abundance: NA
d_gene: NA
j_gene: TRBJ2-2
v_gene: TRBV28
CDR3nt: TGTGCCAGCAGTTGGGGGAGGAACACCGGGGAGCTGTTTTTT
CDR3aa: CASSWGRNTGELFF

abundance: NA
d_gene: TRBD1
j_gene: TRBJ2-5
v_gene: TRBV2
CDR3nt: TGTGCCAGCAGTGAAGCTCTTGGGACAGAGTTCGAGACCCAGTACTTC
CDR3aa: CASSEALGTEFETQYF

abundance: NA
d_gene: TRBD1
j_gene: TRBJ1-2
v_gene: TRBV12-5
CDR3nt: TGTGCTAGTGGTTTGGTAGGCGGTGCAGGGGGTGAACGGGGAGGCTACACCTTC
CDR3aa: CASGLVGGAGGERGGYTF

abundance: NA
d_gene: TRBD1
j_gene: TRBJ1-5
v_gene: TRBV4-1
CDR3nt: TGCGCCAGCAGCCAAGTGGGCAGGGGGCAAGATCAGCCCCAGCATTTT
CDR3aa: CASSQVGRGQDQPQHF

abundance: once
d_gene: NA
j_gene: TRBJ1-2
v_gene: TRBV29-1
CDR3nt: TGCAGCGTTGAAGTTTCAAAATGGGGGCCCGATGGCTACACCTTC
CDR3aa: CSVEVSKWGPDGYTF

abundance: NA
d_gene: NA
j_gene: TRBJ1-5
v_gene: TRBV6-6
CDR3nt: TGTGCCAGCGATGTGAATGGCAATCAGCCCCAGCATTTT
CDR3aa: CASDVNGNQPQHF

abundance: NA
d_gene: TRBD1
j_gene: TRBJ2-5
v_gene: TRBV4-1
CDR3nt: TGCGCCAGCAGCCAAGGGACGACAGGGGGAAGCAAAGAGACCCAGTACTTC
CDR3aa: CASSQGTTGGSKETQYF

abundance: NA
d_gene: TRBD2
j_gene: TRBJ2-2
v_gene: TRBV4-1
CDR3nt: TGCGCCAGCAGCCAAACCCGACTAGCGGGAGGGCCTACCACCGGGGAGCTGTTTTTT
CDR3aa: CASSQTRLAGGPTTGELFF

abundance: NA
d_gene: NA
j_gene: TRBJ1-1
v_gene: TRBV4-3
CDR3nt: TGCGCCAGCAGCCAGGATGAGGGACCCCCCGGCACTGAAGCTTTCTTT
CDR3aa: CASSQDEGPPGTEAFF

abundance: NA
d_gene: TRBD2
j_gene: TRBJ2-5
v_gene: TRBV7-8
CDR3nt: TGTGCCAGCAGTCCCGGACTAGCGGGGGAAGAGACCCAGTACTTC
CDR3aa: CASSPGLAGEETQYF

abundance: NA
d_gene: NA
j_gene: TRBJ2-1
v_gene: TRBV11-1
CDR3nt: TGTGCCAGCAGCTTAGGTCCTAGCTCCAAGTTCTTC
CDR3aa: CASSLGPSSKFF

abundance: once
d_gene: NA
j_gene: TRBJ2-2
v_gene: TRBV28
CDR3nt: TGTGCCAGCAGGACGGACCCCGGACCCGGGGAGCTGTTTTTT
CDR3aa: CASRTDPGPGELFF

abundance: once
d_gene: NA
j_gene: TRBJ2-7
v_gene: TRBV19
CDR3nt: TGTGCCAGTAGCCCGGGGGCGGTGGGAGAGCAGTACTTC
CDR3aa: CASSPGAVGEQYF

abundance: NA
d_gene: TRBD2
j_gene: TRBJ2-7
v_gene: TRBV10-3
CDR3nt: TGTGCCATCAGTGAGGGGACTAGCGGGAGAATGCACGAGCAGTACTTC
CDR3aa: CAISEGTSGRMHEQYF

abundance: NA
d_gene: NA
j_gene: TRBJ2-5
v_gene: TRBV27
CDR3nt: TGTGCCAGCAGTTTAAGAGGGCAGGGAGAGACCCAGTACTTC
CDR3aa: CASSLRGQGETQYF

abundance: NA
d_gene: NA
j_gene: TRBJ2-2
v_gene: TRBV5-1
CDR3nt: TGCGCCAGCAGCTTGGCCAAACTCGGGACTAACACCGGGGAGCTGTTTTTT
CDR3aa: CASSLAKLGTNTGELFF

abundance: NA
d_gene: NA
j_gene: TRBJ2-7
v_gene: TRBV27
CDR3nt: TGTGCCAGCAGCCTCAGTGGATCCATCTACGAGCAGTACTTC
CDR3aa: CASSLSGSIYEQYF

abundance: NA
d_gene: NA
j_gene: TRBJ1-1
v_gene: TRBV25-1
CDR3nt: TGTGCCAGCAGTGAATCCCCGGTGGGCGGGGGTTTGAACACTGAAGCTTTCTTT
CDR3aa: CASSESPVGGGLNTEAFF

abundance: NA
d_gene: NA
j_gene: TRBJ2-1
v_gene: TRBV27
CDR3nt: TGTGCCAGCAGCGACCTCGCGTCCTACAATGAGCAGTTCTTC
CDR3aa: CASSDLASYNEQFF

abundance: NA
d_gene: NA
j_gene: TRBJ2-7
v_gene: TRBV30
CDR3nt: TGTGCCTGGAAACGAACCTACGAGCAGTACTTC
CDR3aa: CAWKRTYEQYF

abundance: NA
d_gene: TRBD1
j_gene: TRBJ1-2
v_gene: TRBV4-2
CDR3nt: TGTGCCAGCAGCCAAACGGGACAGGGATACTATGGCTACACCTTC
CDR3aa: CASSQTGQGYYGYTF

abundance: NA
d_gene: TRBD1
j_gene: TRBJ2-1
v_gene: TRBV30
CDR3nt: TGTGCCTGGAGTTTAGGACAGGGGCCAAATGAGCAGTTCTTC
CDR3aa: CAWSLGQGPNEQFF

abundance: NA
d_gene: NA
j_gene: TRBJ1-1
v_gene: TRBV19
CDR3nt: TGTGCCAGTACCCGGGGACGGAACACTGAAGCTTTCTTT
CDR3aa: CASTRGRNTEAFF

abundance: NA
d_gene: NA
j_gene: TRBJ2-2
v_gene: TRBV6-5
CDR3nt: TGTGCCACCAACAGTTTCGCGAACACCGGGGAGCTGTTTTTT
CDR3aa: CATNSFANTGELFF